The text below deals with one T cell receptor beta chain. The antigen is undetermined. The source of the sample is a study of shared clonotypes between healthy human individuals. CDR3 length: 14 residues. The germline V gene has CDR1 KGHSH and CDR2 LQKENI. The V and J ends lost 4 bases and 7 bases, in that order; junction bases with no gene match: 10. Study-level findings and limits: Researchers sampled only blood; tissue repertoires likely differ.

Sequencing used immunoSEQ multiplex PCR; TCRdb keeps in-frame clones, though not all of them. This sample has about 1.1 million clones, with about 72% found just once. The chain couples TRBV18 to TRBJ2-7, with 7 bases fitting TRBD1. The TCR was taken from a man between 18 and 29 years old in good health. Some clones in this sample may be carry-over from other donors' samples. Sequencing input: memory CD4+ T cells from PBMCs. Subset specified: CD45RA-negative fraction. CDR3 region: CASSLDRVSWEQYF. The CDR3 nucleotides are TGTGCCAGCTCACTCGACAGGGTTTCTTGGGAGCAGTACTTC.